This T cell receptor (beta chain) originates from a study of glioma-infiltrating T cells after dendritic cell vaccination. Study details: Patients received three intradermal dendritic cell vaccine injections at biweekly intervals.

Before vaccination, two weeks after the third vaccination, and at progression, PBMC were collected. The CDR3 is 17 amino acids. The ends were cut back, 4 bases at V and 3 bases at J, with 22 bases in the middle. CDR1 MNHNS and CDR2 SASEGT come from the germline V gene. Profiling relied on immunoSEQ multiplex PCR, and the TCRdb table lists in-frame clones only, not all of them. In the table there are about 96,000 clones, about four fifths of which are singletons. The sequence was obtained from a human donor with glioblastoma. J is TRBJ2-7 and V is TRBV6-1, with D tentatively TRBD2 (6 bases). Sequenced here: blood, sampled before dendritic cell vaccination. Written as DNA, the CDR3 is TGTGCCAGCAGTGGCTCAACTGGAGGGGTTTTAAACTACGAGCAGTACTTC. It translates to CASSGSTGGVLNYEQYF.